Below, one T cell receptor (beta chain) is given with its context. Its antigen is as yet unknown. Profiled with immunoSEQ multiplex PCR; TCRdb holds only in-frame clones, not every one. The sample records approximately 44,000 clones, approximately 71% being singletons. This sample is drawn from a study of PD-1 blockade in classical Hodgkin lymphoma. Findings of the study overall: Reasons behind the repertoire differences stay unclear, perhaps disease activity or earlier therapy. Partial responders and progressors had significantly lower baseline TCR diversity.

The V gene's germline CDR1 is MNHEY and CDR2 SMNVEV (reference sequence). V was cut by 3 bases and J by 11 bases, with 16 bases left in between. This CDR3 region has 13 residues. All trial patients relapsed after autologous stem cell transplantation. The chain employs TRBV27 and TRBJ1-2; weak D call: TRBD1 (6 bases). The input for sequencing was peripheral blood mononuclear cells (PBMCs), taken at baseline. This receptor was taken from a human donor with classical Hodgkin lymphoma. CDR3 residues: CASSLAGGAGYTF. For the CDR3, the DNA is TGTGCCAGCAGTTTGGCGGGGGGCGCGGGGTACACCTTC.